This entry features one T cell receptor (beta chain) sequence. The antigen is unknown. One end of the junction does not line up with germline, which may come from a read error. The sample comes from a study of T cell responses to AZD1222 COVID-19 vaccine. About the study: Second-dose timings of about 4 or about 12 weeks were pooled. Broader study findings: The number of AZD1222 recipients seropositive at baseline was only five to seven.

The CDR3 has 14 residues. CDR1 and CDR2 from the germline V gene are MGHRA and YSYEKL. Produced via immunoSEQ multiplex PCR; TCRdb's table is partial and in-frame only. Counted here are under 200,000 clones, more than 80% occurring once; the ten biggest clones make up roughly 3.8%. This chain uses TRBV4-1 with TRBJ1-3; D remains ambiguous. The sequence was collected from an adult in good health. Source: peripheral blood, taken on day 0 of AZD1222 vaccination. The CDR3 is CASSKETSGNTIYF. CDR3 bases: TGCGCCAGCAGCAAAGAGACCTCTGGAAACACCATATATTTT.